These T cell receptor beta chains were read from a single sample in a study of cytomegalovirus exposure and HLA in healthy donors. Some clones are missing from TCRdb's copy, which holds only in-frame ones; the method was immunoSEQ multiplex PCR. This table has about 170,000 clones, 65% to 85% appearing once. The material sequenced was PBMCs. The receptors here all came from a woman aged 18-29 years in good health and CMV-seronegative. Both conserved end residues are part of each CDR3. A D gene is named only where the DNA matches it firmly. Part of the rows lack a size; the others show once, few, many or a class for expanded clones.

>TRBV5-8|15|TRBJ2-7|TRBD1|few
TGTGCCAGCAGCGACGGGACAGGGCTTACCTACGAGCAGTACTTC
CASSDGTGLTYEQYF
>TRBV7-9|12|TRBJ1-5|NA|once
TGTGCCAGCAGCTTAGGCGATCAGCCCCAGCATTTT
CASSLGDQPQHF
>TRBV19|15|TRBJ1-1|NA|NA
TGTGCCAGTAGTCTCAACCGGGGGATGGGGACTGAAGCTTTCTTT
CASSLNRGMGTEAFF
>TRBV6-5|15|TRBJ1-5|TRBD1|NA
TGTGCCAGCGGGCCAGGACAGGTTTCGGGTCAGCCCCAGCATTTT
CASGPGQVSGQPQHF
>TRBV19|16|TRBJ2-5|TRBD1|NA
TGTGCCAGTAGTATTAGGACAGGGAGCTCCCAAGAGACCCAGTACTTC
CASSIRTGSSQETQYF
>TRBV6-1|15|TRBJ2-4|TRBD1|once
TGTGTCAGCGCAACAACAGGGGTAGCCAAAAACATTCAGTACTTC
CVSATTGVAKNIQYF
>TRBV11-3|15|TRBJ2-7|NA|few
TGTGCCAGCAGCTTAGGCGGCGAAAGCTCCTACGAGCAGTACTTC
CASSLGGESSYEQYF
>TRBV7-9|13|TRBJ2-7|NA|NA
TGTGCCAGCAGCTTAGTCAGGGGCTACGAGCAGTACTTC
CASSLVRGYEQYF
>TRBV6-5|16|TRBJ2-7|TRBD1|NA
TGTGCCAGCAGTTACTCGACAGGGGAGGACTCCTACGAGCAGTACTTC
CASSYSTGEDSYEQYF
>TRBV7-8|15|TRBJ1-1|NA|NA
TGTGCCAGCAGCTTAGCCCGGGTGGGGAACACTGAAGCTTTCTTT
CASSLARVGNTEAFF
>TRBV27|14|TRBJ2-3|NA|NA
TGTGCCAGCAGTTTAAATTCTAGCACAGATACGCAGTATTTT
CASSLNSSTDTQYF
>TRBV9|18|TRBJ2-7|NA|NA
TGTGCCAGCAGCGTAGGATCGGGGGACGGTCCATTCTCCTACGAGCAGTACTTC
CASSVGSGDGPFSYEQYF
>TRBV4-3|15|TRBJ2-7|TRBD2|NA
TGCGCCAGCAGCCGCGGGGGGTCGGGCTCCTACGAGCAGTACTTC
CASSRGGSGSYEQYF
>TRBV28|13|TRBJ2-7|NA|NA
TGTGCCAGCAGTTTCATTGGGAGGGGGGAGCAGTACTTC
CASSFIGRGEQYF
>TRBV4-1|14|TRBJ2-7|NA|few
TGCGCCAGCAGCCAAGATTTTCGGGTTAACGAGCAGTACTTC
CASSQDFRVNEQYF
>TRBV10-1|11|TRBJ2-7|TRBD2|NA
TGCGCCAGCAGTGATGGGGGGGAACAGTACTTC
CASSDGGEQYF
>TRBV5-1|17|TRBJ2-3|TRBD2|NA
TGCGCCAGCAGCTCGGGACTAGCGGGAGTTGGCACAGATACGCAGTATTTT
CASSSGLAGVGTDTQYF
>TRBV7-3|14|TRBJ2-2|NA|once
TGTGCCAGCAGCACACAGGGGGGGACCGGGGAGCTGTTTTTT
CASSTQGGTGELFF
>TRBV28|16|TRBJ2-1|NA|NA
TGTGCCATCGCCGGCGGTGGGGCGGTTTCCTACAATGAGCAGTTCTTC
CAIAGGGAVSYNEQFF
>TRBV19|14|TRBJ1-5|NA|NA
TGTGCCAGTAGTATAGATCTGGGTAGCGGGCCCCAGCATTTT
CASSIDLGSGPQHF
>TRBV4-2|15|TRBJ2-1|TRBD2|NA
TGTGCCAGCAGCCAAGCAGCGGGAGGGAACAATGAGCAGTTCTTC
CASSQAAGGNNEQFF
>TRBV7-3|14|TRBJ2-3|NA|NA
TGTGCCAGCAGCCCATCACAGAGTACAGATACGCAGTATTTT
CASSPSQSTDTQYF
>TRBV6-4|15|TRBJ2-1|TRBD2|NA
TGTGCCAGCAGTGAAATGGCGGGAGAGGGCAATGAGCAGTTCTTC
CASSEMAGEGNEQFF
>TRBV9|15|TRBJ2-3|TRBD2|NA
TGTGCCAGCAGCCCCCAGGCGGGAGGCACAGATACGCAGTATTTT
CASSPQAGGTDTQYF
>TRBV28|16|TRBJ2-7|TRBD1|NA
TGTGCCAGCAGTTTAGCTGGGACAGGGGAATCCTACGAGCAGTACTTC
CASSLAGTGESYEQYF
>TRBV5-4|14|TRBJ2-5|NA|once
TGTGCCAGCAGCTTGGCGGTCGGTCGAGAGACCCAGTACTTC
CASSLAVGRETQYF
>TRBV5-1|17|TRBJ2-1|TRBD1|NA
TGCGCCAGCAGCTTCGGACAGGGAGAGGGCTCCTACAATGAGCAGTTCTTC
CASSFGQGEGSYNEQFF
>TRBV5-8|12|TRBJ1-6|NA|NA
TGTGCCAGCAGCTTACAGGGATCACCCCTCCACTTT
CASSLQGSPLHF